What follows describes a single T cell receptor beta chain. Everyone who took part was roughly 18 to 95 years old, and they came from 20 to 25 US areas. Researchers sorted participants into cohorts using their self-reported clinical history. This CDR3 has 11 amino acids. With 6 bases removed from V and 5 bases from J, the gap between germline ends came to 5 bases. Germline V gene lookup returns CDR1 MDHEN and CDR2 SYDVKM. The sample belongs to a study of blood T cell repertoires in COVID-19. Study at large: The samples span acute and convalescent COVID-19 from the United States, Italy and Spain.

Sequencing was performed with immunoSEQ multiplex PCR; in TCRdb, only in-frame clones are kept and a portion is missing. The sample consists of 210,000 or so clones, about 76% of them appearing once. Input material: PBMCs or T cells enriched from blood (not recorded which). The rearrangement links TRBV28 to TRBJ2-1; no reliable D call. The sequence was obtained from a woman aged 50 to 60 with acute COVID-19. CDR3 region: CASRADNEQFF. The CDR3 DNA reads TGTGCCAGCAGGGCAGACAATGAGCAGTTCTTC.